The entry below describes one TCR beta chain. This sample was taken from a study of blood T cell repertoires in COVID-19. Study in general: The United States, Italy and Spain provided the acute and convalescent COVID-19 samples. PBMCs, B-cell-depleted T cells, or T cells provided the cDNA or gDNA that made up the material.

Per the original data handling: Amplifying reference gene primers gave estimates of nucleated cell counts. The repertoire was sequenced with immunoSEQ multiplex PCR; TCRdb's copy has only in-frame clones and lacks some. Clonal size and the V and J genes are those of that table, whereas D and trimming came from the DNA. This sample yields under 150,000 clones, of which over 75% are seen a single time; about 1.6% belongs to the top ten. The CDR3 loop spans 16 amino acids. Trimming removed 3 bases from V and 0 bases from J, with 9 bases in between. Germline assignment: CDR1 MNHNS and CDR2 SASEGT. This chain joins TRBV6-1 and TRBJ2-6, with D perhaps TRBD1 (6 bases). This sequence was found in a man aged 50-60 years with acute or convalescent COVID-19. The specimen was peripheral blood. CDR3 in DNA: TGTGCCAGCAGTGATCTAGGGGGCTCTGGGGCCAACGTCCTGACTTTC. Translating it yields CASSDLGGSGANVLTF.